The T cell receptor beta chain under discussion was sequenced for a study of T cell clones after liver transplantation. Across the whole study: Blood was drawn pre-transplant, before withdrawal, and after full or failed withdrawal.

Comment on this clone: The antigen is not known.

The CDR3 spans 17 residues. Trimming removed 4 bases from V and 9 bases from J; junction bases left unmatched: 18. Germline V gives CDR1 LGHNA, CDR2 YNFKEQ. Sequencing was performed with immunoSEQ multiplex PCR; in TCRdb, only in-frame clones are kept and a portion is missing. The sample yields over 45,000 clones, over 65% seen once. Points from the study as a whole: Compared with third party-reactive sequences, donor-reactive ones declined more, independent of withdrawal success.

This clonotype originated in a human patient who received a liver transplant. The graft donor may be the source of some T cells. The chain carries TRBV4-2 and TRBJ2-1; 7 positions match TRBD1. The material was CD4+ T cells from blood, obtained less than 70 months after liver transplant. The CDR3 loop reads CASSPEPGQFISGEQFF. CDR3 sequence (DNA): TGTGCCAGCAGCCCAGAACCGGGACAGTTTATCTCGGGTGAGCAGTTCTTC.